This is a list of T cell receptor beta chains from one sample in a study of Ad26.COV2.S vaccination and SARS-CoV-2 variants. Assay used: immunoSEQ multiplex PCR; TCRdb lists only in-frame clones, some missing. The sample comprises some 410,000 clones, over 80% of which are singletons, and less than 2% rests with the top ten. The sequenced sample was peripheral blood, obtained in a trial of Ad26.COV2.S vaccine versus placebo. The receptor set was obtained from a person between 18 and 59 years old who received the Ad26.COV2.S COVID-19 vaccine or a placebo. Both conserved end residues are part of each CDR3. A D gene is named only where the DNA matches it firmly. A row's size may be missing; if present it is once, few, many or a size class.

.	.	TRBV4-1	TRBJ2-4	CASSQNMGRENIQYF	TGCGCCAGCAGCCAGAACATGGGAAGGGAAAACATTCAGTACTTC
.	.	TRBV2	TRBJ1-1	CASSDPSHTEAFF	TGTGCCAGCAGTGACCCAAGCCACACTGAAGCTTTCTTT
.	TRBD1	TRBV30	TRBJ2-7	CAWSYGTGSYEQYF	TGTGCCTGGAGTTACGGGACAGGGTCCTACGAGCAGTACTTC
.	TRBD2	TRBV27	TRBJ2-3	CASSLWVAGGPGTDTQYF	TGTGCCAGCAGTTTATGGGTAGCGGGGGGGCCGGGCACAGATACGCAGTATTTT
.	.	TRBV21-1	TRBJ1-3	CASRINRGLGNTIYF	TGTGCCAGCAGAATTAACAGGGGACTTGGAAACACCATATATTTT
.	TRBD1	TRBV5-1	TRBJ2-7	CASSPTGQGDYEQYF	TGCGCCAGCAGCCCCACTGGACAGGGAGACTACGAGCAGTACTTC
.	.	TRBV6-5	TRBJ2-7	CASSYSGAGTNYEQYF	TGTGCCAGCAGTTACTCAGGCGCCGGGACAAATTACGAGCAGTACTTC
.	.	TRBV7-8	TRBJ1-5	CASSFTLVQPQHF	TGTGCCAGCAGCTTCACTTTGGTTCAGCCCCAGCATTTT
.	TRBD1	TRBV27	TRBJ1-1	CASSSRGQPRTEAFF	TGTGCCAGCAGTTCTAGGGGACAGCCCAGGACTGAAGCTTTCTTT
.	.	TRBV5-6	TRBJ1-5	CASSEISNQPQHF	TGTGCCAGCAGCGAAATTAGCAATCAGCCCCAGCATTTT
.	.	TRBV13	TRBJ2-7	CASSLGFQAYEQYF	TGTGCCAGCAGCTTGGGGTTTCAAGCCTACGAGCAGTACTTC
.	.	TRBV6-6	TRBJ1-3	CASSYSRGGAGNTIYF	TGTGCCAGCAGTTACTCGAGGGGCGGAGCCGGAAACACCATATATTTT
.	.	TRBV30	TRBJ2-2	CAWSGASGELFF	TGTGCCTGGTCTGGGGCATCCGGGGAGCTGTTTTTT
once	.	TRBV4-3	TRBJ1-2	CASSQDPRFGYGYTF	TGCGCCAGCAGCCAAGATCCAAGGTTCGGCTATGGCTACACCTTC
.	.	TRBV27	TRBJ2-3	CASSPLWASREDTQYF	TGTGCCAGCAGTCCCCTCTGGGCTAGCAGAGAAGATACGCAGTATTTT
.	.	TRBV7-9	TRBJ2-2	CASSLRGALIQNTGELFF	TGTGCCAGCAGCTTACGGGGGGCGTTGATACAGAACACCGGGGAGCTGTTTTTT
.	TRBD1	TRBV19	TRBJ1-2	CASTDRGNYGYTF	TGTGCCAGTACTGACAGGGGAAACTATGGCTACACCTTC
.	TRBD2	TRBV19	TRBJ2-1	CASSIASGGASEQFF	TGTGCCAGTAGTATAGCTAGCGGGGGGGCAAGTGAGCAGTTCTTC
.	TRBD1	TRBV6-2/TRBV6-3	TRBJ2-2	CASSQEDRDTGELFF	TGTGCCAGCAGCCAAGAAGACAGGGACACCGGGGAGCTGTTTTTT
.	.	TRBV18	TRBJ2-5	CASSPGLTYQETQYF	TGTGCCAGCTCACCGGGGTTAACGTACCAAGAGACCCAGTACTTC
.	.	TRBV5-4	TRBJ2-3	CASSLETHGAQYF	TGTGCCAGCAGCTTGGAAACCCATGGCGCGCAGTATTTT
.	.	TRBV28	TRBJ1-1	CASSSFFGQANTEAFF	TGTGCCAGCAGTTCCTTTTTTGGGCAGGCGAACACTGAAGCTTTCTTT
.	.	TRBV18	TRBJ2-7	CASSLRTVTYEQYF	TGTGCCAGCTCACTGAGGACGGTGACCTACGAGCAGTACTTC
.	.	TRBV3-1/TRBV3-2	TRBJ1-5	CASSRLPPRVWGQPQHF	TGTGCCAGCAGCCGCCTCCCACCGCGGGTCTGGGGGCAGCCCCAGCATTTT
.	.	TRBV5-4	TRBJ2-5	CASSLALSGGARETQYF	TGTGCCAGCAGCTTGGCTCTTAGTGGGGGGGCCAGAGAGACCCAGTACTTC
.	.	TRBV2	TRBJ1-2	CASSEARGLGYTF	TGTGCCAGCAGTGAAGCACGCGGGCTCGGCTACACCTTC
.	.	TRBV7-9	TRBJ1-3	CASSSTVISGNTIYF	TGTGCCAGCAGCTCGACAGTTATCTCTGGAAACACCATATATTTT
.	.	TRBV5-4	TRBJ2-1	CASSLASPGYEQFF	TGTGCCAGCAGCTTGGCGTCACCAGGCTATGAGCAGTTCTTC
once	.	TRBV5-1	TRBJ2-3	CASSLNTVNTQYF	TGCGCCAGCAGCTTGAATACGGTGAATACGCAGTATTTT
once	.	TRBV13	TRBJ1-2	CASSLGRSYGYTF	TGTGCCAGCAGCTTAGGCAGGAGCTATGGCTACACCTTC
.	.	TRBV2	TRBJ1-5	CASGPGRYNQPQHF	TGTGCCAGCGGTCCGGGACGGTACAATCAGCCCCAGCATTTT
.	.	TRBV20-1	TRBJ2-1	CSARRNNEQFF	TGCAGTGCACGACGAAACAATGAGCAGTTCTTC
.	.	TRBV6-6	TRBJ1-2	CASSYLRREVGYTF	TGTGCCAGCAGTTATCTTAGGAGGGAAGTTGGCTACACCTTC
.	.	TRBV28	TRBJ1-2	CASSSYGYTF	TGTGCCAGCAGTAGCTATGGCTACACCTTC
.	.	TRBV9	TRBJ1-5	CASSVGGERQPQHF	TGTGCCAGCAGCGTAGGGGGGGAGAGGCAGCCCCAGCATTTT
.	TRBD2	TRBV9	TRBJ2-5	CASSVEGLAAYQETQYF	TGTGCCAGCAGCGTAGAGGGACTAGCGGCGTACCAAGAGACCCAGTACTTC
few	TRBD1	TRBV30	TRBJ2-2	CALEGIGTGKNTGELFF	TGTGCCCTGGAAGGGATAGGGACAGGGAAGAACACCGGGGAGCTGTTTTTT
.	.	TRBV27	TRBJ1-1	CATRWGSNTEAFF	TGTGCCACCCGTTGGGGCAGTAACACTGAAGCTTTCTTT
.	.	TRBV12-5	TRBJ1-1	CASGLSTIGGRNTEAFF	TGTGCTAGTGGTTTGTCCACTATTGGGGGGCGGAACACTGAAGCTTTCTTT
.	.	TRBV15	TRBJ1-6	CATSYEGDNSPLHF	TGTGCCACCAGCTATGAGGGGGATAATTCACCCCTCCACTTT